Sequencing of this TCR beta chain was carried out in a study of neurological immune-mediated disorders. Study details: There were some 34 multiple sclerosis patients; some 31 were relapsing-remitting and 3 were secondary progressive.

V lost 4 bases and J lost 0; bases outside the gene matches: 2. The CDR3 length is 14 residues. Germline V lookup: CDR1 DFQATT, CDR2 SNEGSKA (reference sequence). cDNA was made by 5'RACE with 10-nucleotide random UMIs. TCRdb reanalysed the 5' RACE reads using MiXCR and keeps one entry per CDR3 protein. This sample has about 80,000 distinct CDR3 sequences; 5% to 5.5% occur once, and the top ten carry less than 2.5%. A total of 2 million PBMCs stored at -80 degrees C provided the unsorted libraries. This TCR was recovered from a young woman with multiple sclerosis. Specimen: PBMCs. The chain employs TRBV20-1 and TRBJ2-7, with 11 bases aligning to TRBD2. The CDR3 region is CSAIGTSGSYEQYF. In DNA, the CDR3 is TGCAGTGCTATCGGGACTAGCGGCTCCTACGAGCAGTACTTC.